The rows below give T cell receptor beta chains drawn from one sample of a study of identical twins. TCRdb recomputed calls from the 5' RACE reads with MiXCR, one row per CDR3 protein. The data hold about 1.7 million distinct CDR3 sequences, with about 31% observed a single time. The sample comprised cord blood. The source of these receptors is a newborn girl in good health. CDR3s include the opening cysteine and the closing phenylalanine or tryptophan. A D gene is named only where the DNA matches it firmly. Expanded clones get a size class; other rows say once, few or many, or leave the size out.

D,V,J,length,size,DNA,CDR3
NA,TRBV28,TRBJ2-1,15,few,TGTGCCAGCAGTTTAGGGGAGTCGGGCTACAATGAGCAGTTCTTC,CASSLGESGYNEQFF
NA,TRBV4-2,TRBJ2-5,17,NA,TGTGCCAGCAGCCAAGATGTGGCAGAAGTCGGATCGGGGACCCAGTACTTC,CASSQDVAEVGSGTQYF
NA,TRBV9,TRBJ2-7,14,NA,TGTGCCAGCAGCGAAGGGACGGCTTCGAACGAGCAGTACTTC,CASSEGTASNEQYF
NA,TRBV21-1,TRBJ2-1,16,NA,TGTGCCAGCAGCTCTACAGCGGGACAGCTGCTGGAGACCCAGTTCTTC,CASSSTAGQLLETQFF
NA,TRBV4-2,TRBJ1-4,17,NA,TGTGCCAGCAGCCAAGATGACCGACGGTCCAGAGGAGAAAAACTGTTTTTT,CASSQDDRRSRGEKLFF
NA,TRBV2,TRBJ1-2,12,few,TGTGCCAGCAGTGGGACAGTCTCTGGCTACACCTTC,CASSGTVSGYTF
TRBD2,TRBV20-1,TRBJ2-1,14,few,TGCAGTGCTCCTAGACTAGCGGGATACAATGAGCAGTTCTTC,CSAPRLAGYNEQFF
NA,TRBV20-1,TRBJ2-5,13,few,TGCAGTGCTCCTCGACTAACACAAGAGACCCAGTACTTC,CSAPRLTQETQYF
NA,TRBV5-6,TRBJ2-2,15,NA,TGTGCCAGCAGCTTCCGACAGATGAACACCGGGGAGCTGTTTTTT,CASSFRQMNTGELFF
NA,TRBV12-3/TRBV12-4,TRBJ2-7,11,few,TGTGTCAGCAGTTTGTCTTACGAGCAGTACTTC,CVSSLSYEQYF
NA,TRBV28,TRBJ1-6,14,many,TGTGCCAGCAGTCCGGACGCCTATAATTCACCCCTCCACTTT,CASSPDAYNSPLHF
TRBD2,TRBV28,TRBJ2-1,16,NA,TGTGCCAGCAGTTCAATAGCGGGAGGAGGTTACAGTGAGCAGTTCTTC,CASSSIAGGGYSEQFF
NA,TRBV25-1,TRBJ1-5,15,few,TGTGCCAGCAGTGAATCCAGTAACGGCAATCAGCCCCAGCATTTT,CASSESSNGNQPQHF
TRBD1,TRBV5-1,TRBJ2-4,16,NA,TGCGCCGGCAGCTTGGCCCGGACAGGGCAAGGAAACATTCAGTACTTC,CAGSLARTGQGNIQYF
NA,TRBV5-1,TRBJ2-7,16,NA,TGCGCCAGCAGCTCCCTCCTTGGTGGGCGCTACTACGAGCAGTACTTC,CASSSLLGGRYYEQYF
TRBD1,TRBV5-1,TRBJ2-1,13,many,TGCGCCAGCAGCTTCAGGGGGAGCAATGAGCAGTTCTTC,CASSFRGSNEQFF
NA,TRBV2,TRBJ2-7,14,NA,TGTGTCAGCAGGGGAGCAGGGGAGGGGTACGAGCAGTACTTC,CVSRGAGEGYEQYF
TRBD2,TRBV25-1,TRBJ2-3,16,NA,TGTGCCAGCAGTGAATGGTGGCTAGCGGGAGGGAGTACGCAGTATTTT,CASSEWWLAGGSTQYF
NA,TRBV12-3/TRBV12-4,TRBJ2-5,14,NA,TGTGCCAGCAGTTTAAATCTTCCCCTGGAGACCCAGTACTTC,CASSLNLPLETQYF
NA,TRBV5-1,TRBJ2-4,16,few,TGCGCCAGCAGCCCGACAGAGAGGAGCTCTATTACTGTGCAGTACTTC,CASSPTERSSITVQYF
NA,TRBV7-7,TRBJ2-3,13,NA,TGTGCTAGCAGTCGCCCAGGGCGGGATACGCAGTATTTT,CASSRPGRDTQYF
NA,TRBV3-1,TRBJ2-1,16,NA,TGTGCCAGCAGCCAACGAGGGGGGAGCTCCTACAATGAGCAGTTCTTC,CASSQRGGSSYNEQFF
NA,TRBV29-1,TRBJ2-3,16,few,TGCAGCGTATTCCGTAGGATCAGAGGGGGGACAGATACGCAGTATTTT,CSVFRRIRGGTDTQYF
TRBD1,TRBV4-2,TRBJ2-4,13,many,TGTGCCAGCAGCCAAGGGACAGGGAACATTCAGTACTTC,CASSQGTGNIQYF
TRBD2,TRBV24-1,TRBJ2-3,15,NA,TGTGCCACCAGTGATTTGGGACTAGCGGGAGGTACGCAGTATTTT,CATSDLGLAGGTQYF
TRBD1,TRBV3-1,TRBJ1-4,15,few,TGTGCCAGCAGACACGCGACCCCAGGGGGTGAAAAACTGTTTTTT,CASRHATPGGEKLFF
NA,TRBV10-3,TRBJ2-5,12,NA,TGTGCCACCGGGGCCCACCAAGAGACCCAGTACTTC,CATGAHQETQYF
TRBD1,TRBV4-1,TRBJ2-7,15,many,TGCGCCAGCAGCGCTATTCGGGACAGCTCCTACGAGCAGTACTTC,CASSAIRDSSYEQYF
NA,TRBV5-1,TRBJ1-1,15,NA,TGCGCCAGCAGCTTGGAGGGCCGGAGGGACACTGAAGCTTTCTTT,CASSLEGRRDTEAFF
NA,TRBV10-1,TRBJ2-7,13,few,TGCGCCAGCAGTGAGTCCGAGGTTTACGAGCAGTACTTC,CASSESEVYEQYF
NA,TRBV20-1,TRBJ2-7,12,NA,TGCAGTATAAGGGACATCGGCTACGAGCAGTACTTC,CSIRDIGYEQYF
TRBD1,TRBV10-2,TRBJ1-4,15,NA,TGCGCCAGCAGTGAACCAGGGGGGCCTAATGAAAAACTGTTTTTT,CASSEPGGPNEKLFF
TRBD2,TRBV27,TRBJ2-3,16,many,TGCGCCAGCAGCTTGCTACTAGCGGGGGGCACAGATACGCAGTATTTT,CASSLLLAGGTDTQYF